The T cell receptor beta chain under discussion was sequenced for a study of T cells in Graves' hyperthyroidism and ophthalmopathy. Authors of the study amplified TCR beta CDR3 regions from RNA transcripts. A first-round RT-PCR of the TCR CDR3 used the HTBI primer set. TCRdb called the multiplex PCR reads again in MiXCR, with one record for every CDR3 protein. The table has some 500,000 distinct CDR3 sequences, approximately 16% seen once. This clonotype was observed a handful of times. The antigen is undetermined. Ophthalmopathy patients all had a Clinical Activity Score of at least 3, a NOSPECS grade of at least 4 and disease under 3 months old. Those patients with uncontrolled infection, other autoimmune disease, pregnancy or lactation were excluded. Study-wide results and caveats: In the blood, most expanded thyroid clonotypes above 0.001 appeared as well.

V was pared by 5 bases and J by 2 bases, with 11 bases between. This CDR3 is built from 15 residues. The germline V gene encodes CDR1 SGHRS and CDR2 YFSETQ. The chain joins TRBV5-1 to TRBJ2-6, with a weak D call TRBD1 (6 bases). The receptor was derived from a woman aged 25 to 39 with Graves' ophthalmopathy. The material sequenced was blood. CDR3 protein: CASRVGTTGANVLTF. CDR3 in DNA: TGCGCCAGCAGGGTTGGGACAACTGGGGCCAACGTCCTGACTTTC.